The sequence of this T cell receptor beta chain was determined in a study of cytomegalovirus exposure and HLA in healthy donors. Study background: The 90 to 150 validation repertoires matched the 600 to 700 first-cohort repertoires in platform, a later analysis reported.

V lost 1 base to trimming and J lost 3 bases, with 10 bases between them. There are 15 residues in the CDR3. Germline CDR1 and CDR2: SGHVS and FNYEAQ. Regarding the study as a whole: Researchers counted around 150 TCR beta chains as cytomegalovirus-associated. The tendency of first-cohort TCR clusters to co-occur in the 120 validation repertoires was identified by a subsequent analysis.

Here immunoSEQ multiplex PCR was the method, and the copy in TCRdb shows in-frame clones only, minus some. The sample includes 150,000 to 200,000 clones, about 83% of them seen just once. From the roughly 110-subject validation cohort, which was separate from the roughly 630-subject first cohort, the donors were drawn. On this clone itself: The target antigen is unknown.

V usage is TRBV7-6 and J usage is TRBJ1-3, with TRBD1 as a possible D gene (6 bases). Sequencing was performed on PBMCs. This clonotype originated in a woman under 30 in good health and CMV-seronegative. The CDR3 bases are TGTGCCAGCAGCTTAGGGGCAGGGGATGGAAACACCATATATTTT. Protein product: CASSLGAGDGNTIYF.